This TCR beta chain derives from a study of T cells in Graves' hyperthyroidism and ophthalmopathy. Study-wide context: Before treatment of any kind, peripheral blood was taken at initial diagnosis.

Amplification of TCR beta CDR3 regions was performed using RNA transcripts as template. HTBI primers were employed in a first-round RT-PCR of the TCR CDR3. Each CDR3 protein is one row after TCRdb ran MiXCR on the multiplex PCR reads. The sample yields 360,000 or so distinct CDR3 sequences, around 15% seen once. Extraction of PBMCs used under 13 ml of fresh peripheral blood. Looked up from germline, CDR1 is MNHEY and CDR2 is SVGAGI. The CDR3 is 14 amino acids. Deletions cut 2 bases from V and 5 bases from J, with 12 bases between. Findings of the study overall: Ophthalmopathy, which appeared later, was predicted by the model a median around 6 months before onset. Most thyroid clonotypes with frequency above 0.001 were detected in blood.

Comment on this clonotype: What it binds is unknown.

The sequenced material came from blood. The chain carries TRBV6-5 and TRBJ1-1; D is undetermined. The clonotype was recovered from a woman aged 60-75 years with Graves' ophthalmopathy. The CDR3 coding sequence is TGTGCCAGCAGTTACCACCGGACGGGGACTGAAGCTTTCTTT. This gives the protein CASSYHRTGTEAFF.